This T cell receptor beta chain derives from a study of cytomegalovirus exposure and HLA in healthy donors. Study outcomes and limitations: As a later analysis showed, a missense DCLRE1C variant was linked to trimming of TCR beta V- and J-genes.

PCR was performed using 60 Vbeta and 13 Jbeta primers. Per the original data handling: About 11 million of the about 80 million unique TCR beta chains counted in a later analysis were shared. Profiling relied on immunoSEQ multiplex PCR, and the TCRdb table lists in-frame clones only, not all of them. V and J calls and clone size are as listed in that table; D and trimming were resolved from the DNA. Of about 160,000 clones listed, around 84% are singletons. A word on this clone: Its antigen is as yet unknown.

Sequencing input: PBMCs. The receptor was derived from a man aged 18 to 35 in good health and CMV-seronegative.

This CDR3 is CASSPGQGRYGYTF. CDR3 nucleotide sequence: TGTGCCAGCAGCCCAGGACAGGGGCGCTATGGCTACACCTTC. This chain connects TRBV7-9 to TRBJ1-2; 9 nucleotides agree with TRBD1. V lost 5 bases, J lost 4 bases, and 5 bases stayed unmatched. CDR3 length equals 14 residues. Germline CDR1 SEHNR, CDR2 FQNEAQ (reference sequence).